Given below is one TCR beta chain in context. The data were produced by immunoSEQ multiplex PCR, yet TCRdb's version contains in-frame clones alone and is incomplete. Of 30,000 to 50,000 clones listed, approximately 94% are singletons. Germline assignment: CDR1 SGHVS and CDR2 FQNEAQ. V shed 5 bases and J shed 7 bases, with 15 bases lying between them. The CDR3 sequence is 13 residues long. This record belongs to a study of blood T cell repertoires in COVID-19. Study summary: PBMCs, B-cell-depleted T cells, or T cells were the source of the cDNA or gDNA that made up the material.

The chain couples TRBV7-8 to TRBJ2-7, with a tentative D call TRBD1 (6 bases). The clonotype originates from a human donor with active COVID-19. The donor label of this sample is uncertain. Sequenced: peripheral blood. In DNA, the CDR3 is TGTGCCAGCAGCGAAGCAAGGGGGAAAGAGCAGTACTTC. Its protein product is CASSEARGKEQYF.